The T cell receptor beta chain under discussion was sequenced for a study of OX40 agonist ivuxolimab in advanced cancers. At the level of the whole study: Ivuxolimab was an agonistic, fully human IgG2 monoclonal antibody directed against OX40 (CD134), a costimulatory receptor. Intravenous ivuxolimab was administered to patients every 2 weeks at six dose levels: 0.01, 0.1, 0.3, 1.5, 3 and 10 mg/kg. Of the roughly 52 patients in dose escalation, 19 had hepatocellular carcinoma, some 15 had melanoma, 9 had renal cell carcinoma and 9 had head and neck cancer. In the dose-escalation cohort, 82.7% of patients were male, and the mean age was roughly 60 years, with a range of about 20 to 79. Prior anti-PD-1, anti-PD-L1 or anti-CTLA-4 therapy was permitted, and checkpoint inhibitors had been received by around 39% of dose-escalation patients. Partial responses occurred in three dose-escalation patients: two with cutaneous melanoma and one with hepatocellular carcinoma. Peripheral TCRbeta sequencing aimed to test whether ivuxolimab altered TCR sequence diversity and caused clonal T-cell expansion. The paper covers the monotherapy dose-escalation part of the phase I ivuxolimab trial, which included N ≈ 57 patients. Findings and caveats that apply to the study as a whole: Low levels of normalized T-cell clonal expansion were also seen in some patients who did not respond. In partial responders in the 0.1-3.0 mg/kg groups, normalized peripheral clonal expansion was found to be among the lowest, especially among CD8+ T cells. Clonal expansion of both CD4+ and CD8+ blood T cells was observed from baseline to week 6 at doses 0.1 to 3.0 mg/kg. On average, CD8+ T cells showed more expanded clones than CD4+ T cells after ivuxolimab. Antigen specificity was not determined for the clonally expanded peripheral T cells.

On this clone itself: The antigen this receptor binds is unknown. Base quality data are lacking; no much larger clone is found one base away.

To sequence the TCRbeta CDR3 region, genomic DNA was isolated from the sorted cells. TCRbeta CDR3 regions were sequenced using the immunoSEQ Assay. The source is immuneACCESS, and TCRdb retained only in-frame sequences with V and J called. Part of the clones is not carried over; for the studies checked, unresolved V genes explain less than half of this, and the remainder is unexplained. The sample data list approximately 73,000 clones, and roughly 90% of these were observed just once. In total, the top ten clones hold about 1.3% of the sample. Patients with a history of autoimmune disease or receiving systemic immunosuppression were excluded from the trial. Peripheral blood for TCR sequencing was drawn from every dose cohort at baseline, at cycle 4 day 1 and at cycle 7 day 1. Samples came from an open-label, multicenter, first-in-human phase I dose-escalation trial of ivuxolimab. Adults with locally advanced or metastatic melanoma, renal cell carcinoma, hepatocellular carcinoma or head and neck squamous cell carcinoma were enrolled in the trial. Before TCR sequencing, CD4+ T cells and CD8+ T cells from peripheral blood were sorted into separate populations.

Taken from the germline V gene (reference sequence), the CDR1 and CDR2 loops are SGHKS and YYEKEE. The CDR3 spans 14 residues, from the cysteine through the phenylalanine. Of the read, only the CDR3 DNA is kept; its 42 bases are in frame from base 1. V and J are truncated by 0 bases and 3 bases respectively, leaving an intervening sequence of 8 bases. The sequence came from an adult with an advanced solid tumor such as melanoma, head and neck, liver or kidney cancer. The chain links TRBV5-5 with TRBJ2-3; the D gene is perhaps TRBD2, from 6 matching bases. The source material was CD4+ or CD8+ T cells sorted from blood, sampled in a trial of the OX40 agonist ivuxolimab. The DNA sequence is as follows: TGTGCCAGCAGCTTGGACCGGGGGACAGATACGCAGTATTTT. The translation is CASSLDRGTDTQYF. Outside the CDR3, residues come from the reference TRBV5-5 and TRBJ2-3 proteins, so the full variable domain is: DAGVTQSPTHLIKTRGQQVTLRCSPISGHKSVSWYQQVLGQGPQFIFQYYEKEERGRGNFPDRFSARQFPNYSSELNVNALLLGDSALYLCASSLDRGTDTQYFGPGTRLTVL.